Below, 9 T cell receptor beta chains from the same sample are listed, as sequenced in a study of blood T cells in healthy people across ages (dated by TCRdb to about 2015). Library generation was performed with 5' RACE. Sequenced on an Illumina HiSeq 2500. The second PCR ran for roughly 7 to 12 cycles and used a J-beta primer mix along with a sample-barcoded 5' primer. TCRdb reprocessing: public reads trimmed at Q25 with fastp, clones called with MiXCR, in-frame beta chains kept. Each entry is one CDR3 protein sequence, shown with its most common DNA and genes. In this sample the table shows about 1.4 million distinct CDR3 sequences, roughly 64% of which occur a single time. The biggest ten clones account for under 8.5% of the sample. Sequenced: blood. The receptors here all came from a young man in good health.

The chain couples TRBV5-1 to TRBJ2-1; D is perhaps TRBD2 (6 bases). Judging by the DNA end, TRBJ2-7 fits better; the J call may be wrong. This CDR3 comprises 15 residues. Germline-derived CDR1 and CDR2 are SGHRS and YFSETQ. CDR3 DNA sequence: TGCGCCAGCAGCCAGGACGGGAGCTCCTACAATGAGCAGTACTTC. It encodes CASSQDGSSYNEQYF.

V gene TRBV6-2 or TRBV6-3 combines with J gene TRBJ2-1, with 10 positions matching TRBD2. The trim removed 7 bases at V and 6 bases at J, leaving 12 bases unmatched. Per germline, CDR1 MNHEY and CDR2 SVGEGT. This CDR3 is 16 amino acids long. CDR3 amino acids: CASTTAGLAGVNEQFF. CDR3 in DNA: TGTGCCAGCACTACAGCGGGGCTAGCGGGAGTCAATGAGCAGTTCTTC.

Comments on this clonotype: Germline and junction disagree at one end, which may indicate a read error. This chain links TRBV4-2 with TRBJ2-7; 8 bases map to TRBD1. With the DNA end fitting TRBJ2-5 better, the J assignment may be wrong. Germline values: CDR1 LGHNA, CDR2 YNFKEQ. The CDR3 covers 15 residues. CDR3: CVSSQEGQGLETQYF. The CDR3 DNA reads TGTGTCAGCAGCCAAGAAGGACAGGGCCTAGAGACCCAGTACTTC.

This clonotype was picked up one time. V and J are TRBV3-1 and TRBJ2-7, with D perhaps TRBD1 (6 bases). Germline V gene data show CDR1 as LGHDT and CDR2 as YNNKEL (reference sequence). The CDR3 is 16 residues long. Between the trimmed V and J ends, which lost 0 bases and 1 base, there was a span of 13 bases. The CDR3 nucleotides read TGTGCCAGCAGCCAAGACCCCGCACAGGGATCCTACGAGCAGTACTTC. This gives the protein CASSQDPAQGSYEQYF.

There are a few counts of this clonotype. The chain carries TRBV6-6 and TRBJ2-2, with D perhaps TRBD1 (6 bases). This CDR3 comprises 14 residues. The ends were cut back, 6 bases at V and 1 base at J, with 9 bases in the middle. Per germline, CDR1 MNHNY and CDR2 SVGAGI (reference sequence). This chain's CDR3 is CASRPGQNTGELFF. The CDR3 DNA is TGTGCCAGCAGACCGGGACAGAACACCGGGGAGCTGTTTTTT.

J is TRBJ1-2 and V is TRBV5-1, with 7 bases lining up with TRBD1. The CDR3 spans 14 residues. CDR1 is SGHRS and CDR2 is YFSETQ in the germline V gene. Unmatched junction bases numbered 11, after V lost 4 bases and J lost 8 bases. The CDR3 region is CASSGGTDASGYTF. The CDR3 nucleotides read TGCGCCAGCAGCGGGGGGACAGACGCCTCCGGCTACACCTTC.

The chain combines TRBV29-1 with TRBJ1-1, with D tentatively TRBD1 (5 bases). This CDR3 comprises 13 residues. Deletions cut 5 bases from V and 0 bases from J, with 10 bases between. Germline CDR1 reads SQVTM; CDR2 reads ANQGSEA. CDR3 bases: TGCAGCGTTACAGGTTACATGAACACTGAAGCTTTCTTT. Encoded protein: CSVTGYMNTEAFF.

The chain has TRBV6-1 and TRBJ1-5, with 9 nucleotides matching TRBD1. Germline trimming cut 4 bases from V and 5 bases from J; bases unmatched to any gene: 6. The CDR3 extends over 15 amino acids. The germline V gene has CDR1 MNHNS and CDR2 SASEGT. CDR3 in DNA: TGTGCCAGCAGTGTGTTTAGGGACAGGGATCAGCCCCAGCATTTT. Residues: CASSVFRDRDQPQHF.

The DNA of the CDR3 is TGTGCCAGCAGTCCTACGGGGGTCCCAGATACGCAGTATTTT. This encodes CASSPTGVPDTQYF. V and J are TRBV27 and TRBJ2-3; D is perhaps TRBD2 (6 bases). The germline gives CDR1 MNHEY, CDR2 SMNVEV (reference sequence). The CDR3 sequence is 14 residues long. Trimming shortened V by 5 bases and J by 4 bases, and 13 bases separated the two germline ends.